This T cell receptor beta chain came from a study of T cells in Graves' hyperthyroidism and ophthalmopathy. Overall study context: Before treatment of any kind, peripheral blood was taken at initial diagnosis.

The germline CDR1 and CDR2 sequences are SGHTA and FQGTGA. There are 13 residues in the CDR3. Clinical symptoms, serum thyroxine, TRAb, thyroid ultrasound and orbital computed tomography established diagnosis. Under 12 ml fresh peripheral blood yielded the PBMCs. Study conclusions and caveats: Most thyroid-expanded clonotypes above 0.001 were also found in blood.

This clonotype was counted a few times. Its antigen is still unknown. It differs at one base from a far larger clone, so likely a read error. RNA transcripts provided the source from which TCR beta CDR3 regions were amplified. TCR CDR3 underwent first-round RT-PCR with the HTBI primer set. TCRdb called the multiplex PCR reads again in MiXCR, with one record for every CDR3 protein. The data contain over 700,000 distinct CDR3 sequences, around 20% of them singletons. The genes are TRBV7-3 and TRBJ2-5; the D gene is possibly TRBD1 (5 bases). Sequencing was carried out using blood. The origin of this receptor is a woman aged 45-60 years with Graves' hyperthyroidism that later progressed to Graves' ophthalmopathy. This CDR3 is CVSSLTGQETQYF. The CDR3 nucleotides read TGTGTCAGCAGCTTAACAGGCCAAGAGACCCAGTACTTC. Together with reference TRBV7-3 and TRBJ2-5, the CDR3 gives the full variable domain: GAGVSQTPSNKVTEKGKYVELRCDPISGHTALYWYRQSLGQGPEFLIYFQGTGAADDSGLPNDRFFAVRPEGSVSTLKIQRTERGDSAVYLCVSSLTGQETQYFGPGTRLLVL.